The 26 T cell receptor beta chains given below trace back to one sample, sequenced in a study of cytomegalovirus exposure and HLA in healthy donors. Primers for the PCR totalled 60 Vbeta and 13 Jbeta. Generated by immunoSEQ multiplex PCR, the TCRdb table keeps only in-frame clones and is missing some. The sample has 100,000 to 150,000 clones; around 72% are singletons. Input material: PBMCs. The receptors shown here come from a woman in her thirties or forties in good health and CMV-seronegative.

This chain uses TRBV5-1 with TRBJ1-4; D is undetermined. This CDR3 has 18 amino acids. With 4 bases removed from V and 3 bases from J, the gap between germline ends came to 22 bases. CDR1 and CDR2 from the germline V gene are SGHRS and YFSETQ. The CDR3 DNA follows: TGCGCCAGCAGCGAGACATCCGGTATCCTTCTTTCTAATGAAAAACTGTTTTTT. Translated: CASSETSGILLSNEKLFF.

V is TRBV28 and J is TRBJ2-5; D gene uncertain. The CDR3 covers 12 residues. The germline CDR1 and CDR2 sequences are MDHEN and SYDVKM. Trimming pared 8 bases from V and 5 bases from J, leaving 12 bases between. CDR3 region: CASAVAGETQYF. The CDR3 region has the DNA TGTGCCAGCGCCGTGGCCGGGGAGACCCAGTACTTC.

The chain links TRBV5-1 to TRBJ1-1; 8 bases are shared with TRBD1. The CDR3 totals 16 residues. Germline values: CDR1 SGHRS, CDR2 YFSETQ. V lost 4 bases to trimming and J lost 0 bases; unmatched junction nucleotides: 8. The CDR3: CASSLSGQGLNTEAFF. The DNA of the CDR3 is TGCGCCAGCAGCCTCTCTGGACAGGGCCTGAACACTGAAGCTTTCTTT.

The chain has TRBV28 and TRBJ2-7, with 11 bases fitting TRBD2. The V and J ends lost 6 bases and 3 bases, in that order; junction bases with no gene match: 10. The CDR3 has 16 residues. Per germline, CDR1 MDHEN and CDR2 SYDVKM. The CDR3 DNA reads as TGTGCCAGCAGACCTACTTGGCTAGCGGGAGGCTACGAGCAGTACTTC. Protein: CASRPTWLAGGYEQYF.

The chain uses TRBV18 and TRBJ1-4; D gene ambiguous. The CDR3 is 16 amino acids. Looked up from germline, CDR1 is KGHSH and CDR2 is LQKENI. The V end was cut by 0 bases, the J end by 8 bases, with 16 bases between. This chain's CDR3 is CASSPPVVGREEKLFF. CDR3 in DNA: TGTGCCAGCTCACCACCGGTGGTCGGGCGGGAGGAAAAACTGTTTTTT.

The genes are TRBV7-9 and TRBJ2-3; 7 nucleotides align to TRBD2. This CDR3 has 14 amino acids. The J segment lost 6 bases and the V segment lost 0 bases, leaving 3 bases of the junction unmatched. The germline CDR1 and CDR2 sequences are SEHNR and FQNEAQ (reference sequence). CDR3 sequence reads: CASSLAGGLDTQYF. Here the CDR3 DNA reads TGTGCCAGCAGCTTAGCGGGGGGGTTGGATACGCAGTATTTT.

This clone is categorized as medium-sized. The chain is built from TRBV5-5 and TRBJ1-2; D is ambiguous. Between the trimmed V and J ends, which lost 4 bases and 9 bases, there was a span of 22 bases. Germline lookup yields CDR1 SGHKS and CDR2 YYEKEE (reference sequence). The CDR3 extends over 15 amino acids. CDR3: CASSHPLEPNTRYTF. CDR3 nucleotide sequence: TGTGCCAGCAGCCATCCACTAGAGCCGAATACCCGCTACACCTTC.

This chain connects TRBV27 to TRBJ2-1, with 14 bases lining up with TRBD2. The CDR3 totals 19 residues. Per germline, CDR1 MNHEY and CDR2 SMNVEV (reference sequence). V shed 8 bases, J shed 5 bases, and the junction held 17 bases outside the gene matches. This chain's CDR3 is CASGRPGLAGDGLHNEQFF. The CDR3, as DNA: TGTGCCAGCGGTAGGCCGGGACTAGCGGGAGATGGGTTGCACAATGAGCAGTTCTTC.

The chain has TRBV7-2 and TRBJ2-5; D is uncertain. The germline V gene encodes CDR1 SGHTA and CDR2 FQGNSA. V lost 2 bases to trimming and J lost 4 bases, with 11 bases between them. The length of the CDR3 is 14 residues. The CDR3 is CASSLSPGTETQYF. CDR3 nucleotide sequence: TGTGCCAGCAGCTTAAGTCCGGGTACAGAGACCCAGTACTTC.

The gene calls are TRBV10-3 and TRBJ2-2; no clear D gene. CDR1 is ENHRY, CDR2 SYGVKD, per germline. Trimming cost V 4 bases and J 2 bases, with 8 bases left between them. This CDR3 contains 14 residues. As DNA, the CDR3 is TGTGCCATCAGTGTTAATAGAAACACCGGGGAGCTGTTTTTT. The encoded protein is CAISVNRNTGELFF.

The CDR3 is CAISEERQGRNEQFF. CDR3 sequence (DNA): TGTGCCATCAGTGAGGAGAGACAGGGAAGGAATGAGCAGTTCTTC. The rearrangement uses TRBV10-3 and TRBJ2-1; 7 nucleotides match TRBD1. Trimming removed 2 bases from V and 7 bases from J; junction bases left unmatched: 8. Germline lookup yields CDR1 ENHRY and CDR2 SYGVKD. This CDR3 is built from 15 residues.

The chain couples TRBV6-1 to TRBJ2-2; TRBD1 agrees at 9 bases. Trimming took 5 bases from V and 3 from J; bases not matched to a gene: 4. This CDR3 contains 15 residues. Per germline, CDR1 MNHNS and CDR2 SASEGT. The CDR3 nucleotides read TGTGCCAGCAGTACGACAGGGGGTTACACCGGGGAGCTGTTTTTT. Translating it yields CASSTTGGYTGELFF.

The chain carries TRBV7-9 and TRBJ1-2, with D perhaps TRBD1 (5 bases). V dropped 1 base and J dropped 6 bases, with 18 bases sitting between them. The CDR3 has 16 amino acids. Germline assignment: CDR1 SEHNR and CDR2 FQNEAQ (reference sequence). Written as DNA, the CDR3 is TGTGCCAGCAGCTTAGGAGTCGGGGGTTCGCGGGATGGCTACACCTTC. This codes for CASSLGVGGSRDGYTF.

The chain recombines TRBV9 with TRBJ2-7; TRBD1 is a possible D gene (6 bases). The CDR3 contains 15 residues. Germline values: CDR1 SGDLS, CDR2 YYNGEE. V lost 0 bases to trimming and J lost 2 bases, with 12 bases between them. The CDR3: CASSVGSGTTYEQYF. CDR3 DNA: TGTGCCAGCAGCGTAGGCTCTGGGACAACCTACGAGCAGTACTTC.

The rearrangement uses TRBV19 and TRBJ2-7, with TRBD2 as a possible D gene (5 bases). CDR1 and CDR2 from the germline V gene are LNHDA and SQIVND (reference sequence). This CDR3 region has 15 residues. Trimming cost V 3 bases and J 4 bases, with 16 bases left between them. Here the CDR3 reads CASSMTLTRSYEQYF. In nucleotides, the CDR3 is TGTGCCAGTAGTATGACCCTAACTAGGAGTTACGAGCAGTACTTC.

V and J are TRBV6-6 and TRBJ2-7; D gene ambiguous. Per the germline V gene, CDR1 is MNHNY and CDR2 is SVGAGI (reference sequence). V was pared by 2 bases and J by 5 bases, with 4 bases between. The CDR3 has 11 residues. The CDR3 DNA reads as TGTGCCAGCAGTTACAGAGACGAGCAGTACTTC. Protein: CASSYRDEQYF.

The chain is built from TRBV5-6 and TRBJ1-2; 11 bases map to TRBD1. Germline V gene sequence: CDR1 SGHDT, CDR2 YYEEEE. This CDR3 contains 14 residues. Trimming removed 3 bases from V and 7 bases from J; junction bases left unmatched: 5. The chain's CDR3 is CASSYGQGALGYTF. CDR3 DNA: TGTGCCAGCAGCTACGGACAGGGGGCACTTGGCTACACCTTC.

The chain links TRBV12-5 to TRBJ2-1; TRBD1 matches 9 bases. The CDR3 sequence is 16 residues long. J gave up 4 bases and V 1 base, and 5 bases lay outside the gene matches. Germline CDR1 LGHNT, CDR2 FRNRAP. Here the CDR3 DNA reads TGTGCTAGTGGTTTGGCGGGACAGGGTTGGTACAATGAGCAGTTCTTC. It codes for CASGLAGQGWYNEQFF.

The chain couples TRBV11-2 to TRBJ1-3; D not certain. CDR3 length equals 11 residues. V lost 5 bases to trimming and J lost 4 bases, with 3 bases between them. CDR1 SGHAT and CDR2 FQNNGV come from the germline V gene. The CDR3 DNA follows: TGTGCCAGCAGCCTCGGAAACACCATATATTTT. It yields the protein CASSLGNTIYF.

The chain employs TRBV7-8 and TRBJ2-7, with 8 bases fitting TRBD1. The CDR3 runs to 17 residues. The germline CDR1 and CDR2 sequences are SGHVS and FQNEAQ. Trimming took 5 bases from V and 0 from J; bases not matched to a gene: 12. The CDR3 here is CASSDAGTGSSSYEQYF. The CDR3 DNA follows: TGTGCCAGCAGCGACGCCGGGACAGGCTCGAGCTCCTACGAGCAGTACTTC.

This clone has a handful of counts. This chain links TRBV5-4 with TRBJ1-1; D not resolved. Germline V gives CDR1 SGHNT, CDR2 YYREEE (reference sequence). The V and J ends lost 1 base and 1 base respectively, with 2 bases between them. The CDR3 runs 12 residues. Here the CDR3 reads CASSLQNTEAFF. The CDR3 DNA reads as TGTGCCAGCAGCTTGCAGAACACTGAAGCTTTCTTT.

The chain is built from TRBV9 and TRBJ2-3, with 12 nucleotides matching TRBD1. Germline V gene sequence: CDR1 SGDLS, CDR2 YYNGEE. The V and J ends lost 3 bases and 4 bases, in that order; junction bases with no gene match: 6. The CDR3 runs 16 residues. The CDR3 loop reads CASSAEGTGGSDTQYF. CDR3 sequence (DNA): TGTGCCAGCAGCGCGGAGGGGACAGGGGGCTCAGATACGCAGTATTTT.

The chain links TRBV20-1 to TRBJ2-7; D unclear. With 5 bases removed from V and 4 bases from J, the gap between germline ends came to 9 bases. Germline V CDR1 and CDR2: DFQATT, SNEGSKA (reference sequence). This CDR3 has 11 amino acids. CDR3 amino acids: CSAPFGYEQYF. DNA for the CDR3: TGCAGTGCTCCATTCGGTTACGAGCAGTACTTC.

This chain joins TRBV6-5 and TRBJ2-7; 9 nucleotides agree with TRBD1. The CDR3 is made up of 15 amino acids. J was trimmed by 5 bases and V by 2 bases; bases with no gene match: 7. Germline V gives CDR1 MNHEY, CDR2 SVGAGI. The CDR3 DNA reads as TGTGCCAGCAGTTACGGACAGGGGTACGGGGACGAGCAGTACTTC. Amino acid sequence: CASSYGQGYGDEQYF.

The CDR3 sequence is CATSAQGQGAHPQHF. In nucleotides, the CDR3 is TGTGCCACCAGCGCCCAAGGACAGGGGGCTCATCCCCAGCATTTT. The chain employs TRBV15 and TRBJ1-5; 11 nucleotides match TRBD1. CDR1 is LNHNV, CDR2 YYDKDF, per germline (reference sequence). J was trimmed by 10 bases and V by 5 bases; bases with no gene match: 10. The CDR3 is 15 amino acids. Full variable domain (remainder filled in from reference TRBV15 and TRBJ1-5): DAMVIQNPRYQVTQFGKPVTLSCSQTLNHNVMYWYQQKSSQAPKLLFHYYDKDFNNEADTPDNFQSRRPNTSFCFLDIRSPGLGDTAMYLCATSAQGQGAHPQHFGDGTRLSIL.

The chain has TRBV7-3 and TRBJ2-3; TRBD2 aligns across 9 bases. The CDR3 is 16 residues long. The J segment lost 5 bases and the V segment lost 4 bases, leaving 10 bases of the junction unmatched. Per germline, CDR1 SGHTA and CDR2 FQGTGA. The CDR3 protein is CASSSPAGGVGDTQYF. CDR3 DNA sequence: TGTGCCAGCAGCTCCCCCGCGGGAGGGGTCGGAGATACGCAGTATTTT.